The clone carrying this TCR beta chain was picked up many times. The antigen remains undetermined. Unique molecular identifiers were attached to individual cDNA molecules. TCRdb recomputed calls from the 5' RACE reads with MiXCR, one row per CDR3 protein. The repertoire holds some 32,000 distinct CDR3 sequences, approximately 5.9% seen once, with 5.5% to 8% in the top ten. The data stem from a study of early T cells in non-severe SARS-CoV-2 infection. Across the study: Sequenced bulk RNA came from whole blood that was unsorted, and chains were unpaired. Study outcomes and limitations: VDJdb-based matching was biased toward anti-spike CD8 responses and missed private and CD4 specificities.

This CDR3 is 13 amino acids long. V lost 2 bases and J lost 8, with 10 bases in between. Per germline, CDR1 MRHNA and CDR2 SNTAGT. The chain combines TRBV6-4 with TRBJ2-1, with TRBD1 as a possible D gene (5 bases). The receptor comes from an adult who was a healthcare worker with PCR-confirmed SARS-CoV-2 infection or an uninfected control (not recorded which). Sequencing was carried out using whole blood. The CDR3 bases are TGTGCCAGCAGTGACCAGCAGGGTGATGAGCAGTTCTTC. Its translation is CASSDQQGDEQFF.